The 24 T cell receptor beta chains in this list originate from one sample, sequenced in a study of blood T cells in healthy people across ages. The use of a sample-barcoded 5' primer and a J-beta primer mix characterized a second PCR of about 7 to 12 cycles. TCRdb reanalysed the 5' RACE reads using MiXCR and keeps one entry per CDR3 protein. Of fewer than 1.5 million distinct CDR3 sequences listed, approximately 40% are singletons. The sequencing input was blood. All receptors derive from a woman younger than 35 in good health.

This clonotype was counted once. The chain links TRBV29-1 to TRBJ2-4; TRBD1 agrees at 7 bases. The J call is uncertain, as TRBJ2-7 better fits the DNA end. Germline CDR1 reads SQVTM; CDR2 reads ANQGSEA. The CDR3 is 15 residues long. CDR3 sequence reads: CSVETPPGGGYEQYF. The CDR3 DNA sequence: TGCAGCGTTGAGACGCCGCCAGGGGGTGGCTACGAGCAGTACTTC.

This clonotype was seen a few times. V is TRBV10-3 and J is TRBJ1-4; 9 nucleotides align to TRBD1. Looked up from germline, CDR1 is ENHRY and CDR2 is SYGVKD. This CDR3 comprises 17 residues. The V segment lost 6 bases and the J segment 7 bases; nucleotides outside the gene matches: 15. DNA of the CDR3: TGTGCCATCAGCTCTCCGGGACAGGGAGTAACCCCTGAAAAACTGTTTTTT. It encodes CAISSPGQGVTPEKLFF.

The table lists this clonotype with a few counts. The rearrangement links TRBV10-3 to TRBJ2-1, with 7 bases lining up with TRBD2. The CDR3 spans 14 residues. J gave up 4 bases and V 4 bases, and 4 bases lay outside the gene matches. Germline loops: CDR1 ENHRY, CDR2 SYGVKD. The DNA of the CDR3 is TGTGCCATCAGTGGGGGACTACCGTACAATGAGCAGTTCTTC. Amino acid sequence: CAISGGLPYNEQFF.

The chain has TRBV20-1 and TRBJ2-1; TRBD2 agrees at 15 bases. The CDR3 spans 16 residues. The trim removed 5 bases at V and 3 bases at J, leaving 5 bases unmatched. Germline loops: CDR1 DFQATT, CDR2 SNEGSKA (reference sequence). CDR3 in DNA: TGCAGTGCTTCCCGGACTAGCGGGGGGGTCTACAATGAGCAGTTCTTC. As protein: CSASRTSGGVYNEQFF.

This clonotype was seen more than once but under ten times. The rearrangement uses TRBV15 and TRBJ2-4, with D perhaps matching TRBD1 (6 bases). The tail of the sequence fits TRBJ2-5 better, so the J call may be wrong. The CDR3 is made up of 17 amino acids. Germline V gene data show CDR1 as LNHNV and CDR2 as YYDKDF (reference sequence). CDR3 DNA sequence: TGTGCCACCAGCAGAGCCGCATTCTCAGGGGAGCTGGGGACCCAGTACTTC. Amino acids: CATSRAAFSGELGTQYF.

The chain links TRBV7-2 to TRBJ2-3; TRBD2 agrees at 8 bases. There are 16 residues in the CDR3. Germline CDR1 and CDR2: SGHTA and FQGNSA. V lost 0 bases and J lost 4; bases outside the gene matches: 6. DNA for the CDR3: TGTGCCAGCAGCTTAGCTCAGCTAGCGGGCTCAGATACGCAGTATTTT. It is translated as CASSLAQLAGSDTQYF.

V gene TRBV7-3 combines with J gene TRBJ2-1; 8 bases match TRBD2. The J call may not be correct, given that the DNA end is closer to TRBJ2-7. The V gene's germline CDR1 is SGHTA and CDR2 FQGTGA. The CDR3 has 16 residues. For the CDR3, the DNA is TGTGCCAGCAGCTTAACGCCGGGGGGGGGTTACAATGAGCAGTACTTC. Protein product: CASSLTPGGGYNEQYF.

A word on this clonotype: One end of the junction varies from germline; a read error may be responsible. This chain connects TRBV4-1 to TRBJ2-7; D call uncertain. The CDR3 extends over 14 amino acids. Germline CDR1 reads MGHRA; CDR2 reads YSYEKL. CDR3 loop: CPSSQDLGSYEQYF. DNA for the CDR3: TGCCCCAGCAGCCAAGATCTAGGTTCCTACGAGCAGTACTTC.

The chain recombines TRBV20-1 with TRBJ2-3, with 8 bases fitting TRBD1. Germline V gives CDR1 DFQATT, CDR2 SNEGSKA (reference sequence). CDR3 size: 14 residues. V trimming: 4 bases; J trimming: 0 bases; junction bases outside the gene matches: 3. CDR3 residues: CSAKTGASTDTQYF. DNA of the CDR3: TGCAGTGCTAAGACAGGGGCGAGCACAGATACGCAGTATTTT.

In DNA form, the CDR3 reads TGTGCCTGGACCTGGGGGTTCTCGGGAGATACGCAGTATTTT. Its protein product is CAWTWGFSGDTQYF. This chain links TRBV30 with TRBJ2-3, with D perhaps given as TRBD1 or TRBD2 (5 bases each). V lost 4 bases, J lost 5 bases, and 16 bases lay in between. Per germline, CDR1 GTSNPN and CDR2 SVGIG (reference sequence). The length of the CDR3 is 14 residues.

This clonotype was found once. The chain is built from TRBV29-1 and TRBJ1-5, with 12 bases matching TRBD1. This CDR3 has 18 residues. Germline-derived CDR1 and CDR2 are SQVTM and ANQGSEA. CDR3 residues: CRIPSRDRGPVSNQPQHF. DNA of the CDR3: TGCAGAATTCCTTCCCGGGACAGGGGGCCGGTTAGCAATCAGCCCCAGCATTTT.

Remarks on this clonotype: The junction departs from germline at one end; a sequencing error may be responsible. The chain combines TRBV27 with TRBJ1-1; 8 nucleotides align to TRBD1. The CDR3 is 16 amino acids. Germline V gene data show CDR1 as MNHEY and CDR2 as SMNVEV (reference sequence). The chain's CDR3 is CANSPTEDRAGTEAFF. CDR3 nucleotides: TGTGCCAACAGTCCGACAGAGGACAGGGCTGGCACTGAAGCTTTCTTT.

CDR3 amino acids: CASSVYTGFEAFF. CDR3 bases: TGTGCCAGCAGCGTATATACGGGGTTTGAAGCTTTCTTT. The V gene is TRBV5-6, the J gene TRBJ1-1; D is ambiguous. In germline, CDR1 is SGHDT, CDR2 YYEEEE. Deletions cut 4 bases from V and 7 bases from J, with 14 bases between. This CDR3 comprises 13 residues.

Here the CDR3 DNA reads TGTGCCAGCAGTTACGGGACTAGCCTCTACAATGAGCAGTTCTTC. Translated: CASSYGTSLYNEQFF. The chain combines TRBV6-5 with TRBJ2-1; 9 bases are a match to TRBD2. Looked up from germline, CDR1 is MNHEY and CDR2 is SVGAGI. This CDR3 is built from 15 residues. Trimming took 2 bases from V and 3 from J; bases not matched to a gene: 2.

DNA of the CDR3: TGCAGTGCTAGAGAGGGGGTGGGACAGCCCCAGCATTTT. This translates into CSAREGVGQPQHF. This rearrangement joins TRBV20-1 to TRBJ1-5; D is perhaps TRBD1 (5 bases). Deletions cut 0 bases from V and 7 bases from J, with 10 bases between. This CDR3 comprises 13 residues. Per the germline V gene, CDR1 is DFQATT and CDR2 is SNEGSKA (reference sequence).

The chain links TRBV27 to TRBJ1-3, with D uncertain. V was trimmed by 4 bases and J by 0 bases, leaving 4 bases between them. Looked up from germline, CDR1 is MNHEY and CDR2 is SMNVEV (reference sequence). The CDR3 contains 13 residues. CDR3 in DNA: TGTGCCAGCAGTTACAACTCTGGAAACACCATATATTTT. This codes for CASSYNSGNTIYF.

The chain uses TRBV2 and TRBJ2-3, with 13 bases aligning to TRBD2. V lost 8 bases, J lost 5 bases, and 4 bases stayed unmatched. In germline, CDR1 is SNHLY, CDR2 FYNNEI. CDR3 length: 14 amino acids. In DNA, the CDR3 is TGTGCCAGCCCAGGACTAGCGGGGGAAGATACGCAGTATTTT. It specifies CASPGLAGEDTQYF.

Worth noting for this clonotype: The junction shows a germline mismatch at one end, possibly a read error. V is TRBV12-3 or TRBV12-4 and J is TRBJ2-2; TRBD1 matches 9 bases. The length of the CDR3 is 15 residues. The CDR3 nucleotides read TGTGCCAGCAGTCCGGGGACAGGGAACGCCGGGGAGCTGTTTTTT. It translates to CASSPGTGNAGELFF.

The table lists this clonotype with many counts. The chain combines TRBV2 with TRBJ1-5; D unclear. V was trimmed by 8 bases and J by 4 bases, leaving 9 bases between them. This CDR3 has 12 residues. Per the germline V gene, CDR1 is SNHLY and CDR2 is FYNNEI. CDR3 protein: CASSGGNQPQHF. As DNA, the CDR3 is TGTGCCAGCTCTGGCGGGAATCAGCCCCAGCATTTT. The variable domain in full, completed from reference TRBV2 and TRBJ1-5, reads EPEVTQTPSHQVTQMGQEVILRCVPISNHLYFYWYRQILGQKVEFLVSFYNNEISEKSEIFDDQFSVERPDGSNFTLKIRSTKLEDSAMYFCASSGGNQPQHFGDGTRLSIL.

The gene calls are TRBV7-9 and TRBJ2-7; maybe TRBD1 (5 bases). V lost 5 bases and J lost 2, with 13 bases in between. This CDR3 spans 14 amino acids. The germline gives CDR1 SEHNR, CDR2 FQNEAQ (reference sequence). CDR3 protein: CASSQFDRPYEQYF. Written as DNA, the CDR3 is TGTGCCAGCAGCCAATTCGACAGACCCTACGAGCAGTACTTC.

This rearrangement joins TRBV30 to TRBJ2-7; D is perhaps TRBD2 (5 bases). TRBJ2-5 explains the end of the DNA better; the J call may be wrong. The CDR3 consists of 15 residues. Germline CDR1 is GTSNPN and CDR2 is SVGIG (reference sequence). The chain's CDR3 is CAWSVGSAVGETQYF. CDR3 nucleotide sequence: TGTGCCTGGAGTGTAGGTAGCGCGGTTGGAGAGACCCAGTACTTC.

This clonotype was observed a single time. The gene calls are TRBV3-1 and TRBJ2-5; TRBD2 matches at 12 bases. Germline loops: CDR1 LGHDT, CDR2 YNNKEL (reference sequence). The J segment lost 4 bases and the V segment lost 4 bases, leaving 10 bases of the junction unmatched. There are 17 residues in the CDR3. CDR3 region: CASSLYQLAGGGETQYF. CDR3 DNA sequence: TGTGCCAGCAGCCTCTATCAACTAGCGGGAGGCGGAGAGACCCAGTACTTC.

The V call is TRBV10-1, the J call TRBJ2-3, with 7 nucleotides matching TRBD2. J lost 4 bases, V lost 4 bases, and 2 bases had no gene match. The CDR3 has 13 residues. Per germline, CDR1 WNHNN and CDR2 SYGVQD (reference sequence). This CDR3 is CASSGLAPDTQYF. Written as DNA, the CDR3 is TGCGCCAGCAGTGGACTAGCCCCAGATACGCAGTATTTT.

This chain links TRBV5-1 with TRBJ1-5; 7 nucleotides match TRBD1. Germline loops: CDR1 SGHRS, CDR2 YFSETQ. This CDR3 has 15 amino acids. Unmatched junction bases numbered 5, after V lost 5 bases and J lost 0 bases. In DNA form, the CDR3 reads TGCGCCAGCAGTTTAACAGGGGCTAGCAATCAGCCCCAGCATTTT. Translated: CASSLTGASNQPQHF.